The 3 T cell receptor beta chains in this list originate from one sample, sequenced in a study of cytomegalovirus exposure and HLA in healthy donors. The PCR contained 60 Vbeta and 13 Jbeta primers. Method: immunoSEQ multiplex PCR; TCRdb's copy keeps in-frame clones and lacks some. Altogether under 200,000 clones are present, about two thirds being singletons, with the ten largest covering 2.8%. The sequenced sample was PBMCs. These receptor sequences come from a young woman in good health and CMV-seronegative.

This clone was observed a few times. The chain combines TRBV7-8 with TRBJ2-1; possible D gene TRBD2, 7 bases. V was shortened by 5 bases and J by 9 bases, with 17 bases between the two germline ends. Germline CDR1 SGHVS, CDR2 FQNEAQ. The CDR3 spans 14 residues. For the CDR3, the DNA is TGTGCCAGCAGCCCGCTGGCGGGGGCGGCTGAGCAGTTCTTC. It is translated as CASSPLAGAAEQFF.

V gene TRBV6-1 combines with J gene TRBJ1-2; 9 nucleotides match TRBD1. Germline assignment: CDR1 MNHNS and CDR2 SASEGT. CDR3 size: 15 residues. Trimming took 6 bases from V and 3 from J; bases not matched to a gene: 8. As DNA, the CDR3 is TGTGCCAGCAGGCTGACAGGGGGACCCCACTATGGCTACACCTTC. This gives the protein CASRLTGGPHYGYTF.

V gene TRBV7-6 combines with J gene TRBJ2-3; TRBD1 matches at 7 bases. The CDR3 spans 15 residues. Germline trimming cut 5 bases from V and 0 bases from J; bases unmatched to any gene: 5. Germline CDR1 and CDR2: SGHVS and FNYEAQ. The CDR3 DNA sequence: TGTGCCAGCAGCCTAGGGACAGCTAGCACAGATACGCAGTATTTT. This gives the protein CASSLGTASTDTQYF.